A single sample gave rise to the 7 T cell receptor beta chains below, sequenced in a study of blood T cell repertoires in COVID-19. TCRdb's table, derived via immunoSEQ multiplex PCR, lists solely in-frame clones and lacks some. The sample records roughly 120,000 clones, about 87% being singletons. The sequenced sample consisted of peripheral blood. These receptors came from a human donor in a cohort sampled during active COVID-19.

The rearrangement uses TRBV5-6 and TRBJ1-5, with D maybe TRBD1 (5 bases). The CDR3 length is 13 residues. CDR1 and CDR2 (germline): SGHDT, YYEEEE. V was pared by 6 bases and J by 5 bases, with 12 bases between. The CDR3 bases are TGTGCCAGCACTCGTCTAGGGGATCAGCCCCAGCATTTT. It codes for CASTRLGDQPQHF. Filled out from reference TRBV5-6 and TRBJ1-5, the complete variable domain reads DAGVTQSPTHLIKTRGQQVTLRCSPKSGHDTVSWYQQALGQGPQFIFQYYEEEERQRGNFPDRFSGHQFPNYSSELNVNALLLGDSALYLCASTRLGDQPQHFGDGTRLSIL.

The chain combines TRBV28 with TRBJ2-5; tentatively, D is TRBD1 (5 bases). CDR1 MDHEN and CDR2 SYDVKM come from the germline V gene. Trimming took off 8 bases at V and 0 bases at J, with 16 bases between the two ends. The CDR3 is made up of 15 amino acids. Here the CDR3 DNA reads TGTGCCAGCTTGTCTAGGGGTATACACCAAGAGACCCAGTACTTC. Translation gives CASLSRGIHQETQYF.

The chain combines TRBV27 with TRBJ2-7; 8 bases map to TRBD2. This CDR3 spans 16 amino acids. Per germline, CDR1 MNHEY and CDR2 SMNVEV (reference sequence). The junction had 14 bases not matched to a gene; V was cut back by 5 bases and J by 5 bases. The CDR3 DNA reads as TGTGCCAGCAGTACTCTCCCGGGACTAGAACTAAACGAGCAGTACTTC. Amino acids: CASSTLPGLELNEQYF.

J is TRBJ2-5 and V is TRBV6-6; 11 nucleotides match TRBD1. The germline V gene encodes CDR1 MNHNY and CDR2 SVGAGI (reference sequence). Trimming at V came to 7 bases and at J to 3 bases, leaving 13 bases not matched to a gene. This CDR3 contains 17 residues. DNA of the CDR3: TGTGCCAGCACTCGACGGCCGGGACAGGGGGGGAAAGAGACCCAGTACTTC. This sequence encodes CASTRRPGQGGKETQYF.

Remarks on this clone: The same CDR3 can be traced to other DNA sequences in this sample. V gene TRBV5-1 combines with J gene TRBJ1-1; TRBD1 matches 8 bases. After removal of 0 bases from V and 1 base from J, the junction contained 2 bases not matched to a gene. This CDR3 is built from 15 residues. Germline CDR1 SGHRS, CDR2 YFSETQ. As DNA, the CDR3 is TGCGCCAGCAGCTTGGACAGGGGGGCGAACACTGAAGCTTTCTTT. Translated, it gives CASSLDRGANTEAFF.

This rearrangement joins TRBV6-5 to TRBJ2-6, with 7 bases fitting TRBD1. The CDR3 runs to 14 residues. J was trimmed by 3 bases and V by 7 bases; bases with no gene match: 3. The germline CDR1 and CDR2 sequences are MNHEY and SVGAGI. CDR3 amino acids: CASTRQGGANVLTF. The CDR3 nucleotides are TGTGCCAGCACCCGACAGGGTGGGGCCAACGTCCTGACTTTC.

This clone has just one count. V is TRBV10-3 and J is TRBJ2-2, with D possibly being TRBD1 (5 bases). Trimming removed 7 bases from V and 7 bases from J, with 13 bases in between. The length of the CDR3 is 13 residues. The germline V gene has CDR1 ENHRY and CDR2 SYGVKD. CDR3 protein: CAINAERGGELFF. For the CDR3, the DNA is TGTGCCATCAACGCTGAAAGGGGCGGGGAGCTGTTTTTT.